A selection of T cell receptor beta chains follows, all from one sample in a study of blood T cell repertoires in COVID-19. Profiled with immunoSEQ multiplex PCR; TCRdb holds only in-frame clones, not every one. Of about 170,000 clones listed, around nine tenths are singletons. Material for sequencing was peripheral blood. The receptors come from a woman over 75 with COVID-19, enrolled during active disease. The CDR3 runs from the conserved cysteine through the conserved F or W. The order of the fields is CDR3 protein, CDR3 DNA, D gene, V gene, J gene, clone size. D genes are given only for firm matches. A clone size is listed for some rows: how often the clone was seen (once, few, many), or a class if it is expanded.

CDR3 protein: CASSKQTGRYEQYF
CDR3 DNA: TGTGCCAGCAGCAAACAGACAGGGCGCTACGAGCAGTACTTC
D gene: -
V gene: TRBV21-1
J gene: TRBJ2-7
clone size: -

CDR3 protein: CASSLSGGDTQYF
CDR3 DNA: TGTGCCAGCAGCTTAAGCGGGGGGGATACGCAGTATTTT
D gene: TRBD2
V gene: TRBV7-3
J gene: TRBJ2-3
clone size: -

CDR3 protein: CASSPRPTANYGYTF
CDR3 DNA: TGCGCCAGCAGCCCCCGACCGACAGCTAACTATGGCTACACCTTC
D gene: -
V gene: TRBV5-1
J gene: TRBJ1-2
clone size: -

CDR3 protein: CASSNRGRNEQFF
CDR3 DNA: TGCGCCAGCAGCAACAGGGGGAGGAATGAGCAGTTCTTC
D gene: TRBD1
V gene: TRBV4-3
J gene: TRBJ2-1
clone size: -

CDR3 protein: CASSPGLPYGYTF
CDR3 DNA: TGTGCCAGCAGCCCCGGACTGCCATATGGCTACACCTTC
D gene: -
V gene: TRBV6-5
J gene: TRBJ1-2
clone size: -

CDR3 protein: CASSQETPSGTGELFF
CDR3 DNA: TGCGCCAGCAGCCAAGAGACTCCTAGCGGCACCGGGGAGCTGTTTTTT
D gene: TRBD2
V gene: TRBV4-1
J gene: TRBJ2-2
clone size: -

CDR3 protein: CAISESIGVNTEAFF
CDR3 DNA: TGTGCCATCAGTGAGTCTATAGGGGTTAACACTGAAGCTTTCTTT
D gene: -
V gene: TRBV10-3
J gene: TRBJ1-1
clone size: once

CDR3 protein: CSASWGPAQYF
CDR3 DNA: TGCAGTGCTAGTTGGGGCCCGGCGCAGTATTTT
D gene: -
V gene: TRBV20-1
J gene: TRBJ2-3
clone size: -

CDR3 protein: CASSILFGFNKNYGYTF
CDR3 DNA: TGTGCCAGTAGTATTTTGTTTGGTTTCAACAAGAACTATGGCTACACCTTC
D gene: -
V gene: TRBV19
J gene: TRBJ1-2
clone size: few

CDR3 protein: CSVHDVSAFF
CDR3 DNA: TGCAGCGTACATGATGTGTCGGCTTTCTTT
D gene: -
V gene: TRBV29-1
J gene: TRBJ1-1
clone size: -

CDR3 protein: CASSLWLAGYNEQFF
CDR3 DNA: TGTGCCAGCAGCTTGTGGCTAGCGGGCTACAATGAGCAGTTCTTC
D gene: TRBD2
V gene: TRBV5-8
J gene: TRBJ2-1
clone size: -